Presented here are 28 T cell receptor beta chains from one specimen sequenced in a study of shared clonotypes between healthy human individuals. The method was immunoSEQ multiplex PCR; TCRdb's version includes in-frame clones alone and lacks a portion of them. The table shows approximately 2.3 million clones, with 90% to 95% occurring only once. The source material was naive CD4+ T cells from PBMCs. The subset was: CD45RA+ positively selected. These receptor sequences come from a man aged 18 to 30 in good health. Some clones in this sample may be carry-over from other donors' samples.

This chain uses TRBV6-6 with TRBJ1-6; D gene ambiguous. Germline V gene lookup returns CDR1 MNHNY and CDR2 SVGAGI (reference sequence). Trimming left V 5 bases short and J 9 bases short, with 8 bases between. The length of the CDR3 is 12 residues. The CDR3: CASSPPASPLHF. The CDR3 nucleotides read TGTGCCAGCAGTCCCCCCGCTTCACCCCTCCACTTT.

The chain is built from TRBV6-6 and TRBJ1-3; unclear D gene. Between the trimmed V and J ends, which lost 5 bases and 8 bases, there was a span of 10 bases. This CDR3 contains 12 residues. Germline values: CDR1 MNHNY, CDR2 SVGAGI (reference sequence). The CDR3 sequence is CASSQSGDTIYF. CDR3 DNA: TGTGCCAGCAGTCAGAGCGGGGACACCATATATTTT.

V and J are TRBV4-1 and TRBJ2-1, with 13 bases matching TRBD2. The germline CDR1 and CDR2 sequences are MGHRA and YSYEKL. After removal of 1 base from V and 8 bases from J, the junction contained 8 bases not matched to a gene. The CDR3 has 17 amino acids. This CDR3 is CASSQAPGLAGLDEQFF. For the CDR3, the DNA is TGCGCCAGCAGCCAAGCCCCGGGACTAGCGGGGTTGGATGAGCAGTTCTTC.

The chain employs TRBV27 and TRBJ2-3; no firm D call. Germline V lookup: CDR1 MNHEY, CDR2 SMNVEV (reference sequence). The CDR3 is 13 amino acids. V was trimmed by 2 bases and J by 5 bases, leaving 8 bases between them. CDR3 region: CASSLRVLDTQYF. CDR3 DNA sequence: TGTGCCAGCAGTTTAAGGGTTTTAGATACGCAGTATTTT.

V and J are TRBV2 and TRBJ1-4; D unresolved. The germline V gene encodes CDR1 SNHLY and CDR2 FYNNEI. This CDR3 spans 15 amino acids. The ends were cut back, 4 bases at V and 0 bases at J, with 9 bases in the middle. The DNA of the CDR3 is TGTGCCAGCAGTGCAGTTGGTACAACTAATGAAAAACTGTTTTTT. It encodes CASSAVGTTNEKLFF.

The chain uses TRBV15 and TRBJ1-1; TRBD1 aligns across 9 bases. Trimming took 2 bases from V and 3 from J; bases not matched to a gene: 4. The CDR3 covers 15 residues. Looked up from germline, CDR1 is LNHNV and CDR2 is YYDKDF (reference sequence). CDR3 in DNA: TGTGCCACCAGCAGATTGGGACAGGGTGACACTGAAGCTTTCTTT. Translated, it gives CATSRLGQGDTEAFF.

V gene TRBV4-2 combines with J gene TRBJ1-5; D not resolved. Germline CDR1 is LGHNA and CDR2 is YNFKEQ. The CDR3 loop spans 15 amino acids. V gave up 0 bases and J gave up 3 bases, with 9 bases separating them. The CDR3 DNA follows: TGTGCCAGCAGCCAAGATAGGGCCATCAATCAGCCCCAGCATTTT. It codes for CASSQDRAINQPQHF.

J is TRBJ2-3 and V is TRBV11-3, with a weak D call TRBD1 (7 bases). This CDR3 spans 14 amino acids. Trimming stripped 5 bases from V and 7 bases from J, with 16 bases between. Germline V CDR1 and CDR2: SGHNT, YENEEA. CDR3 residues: CASSGRGTANTQYF. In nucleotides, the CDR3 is TGTGCCAGCAGCGGACGCGGGACAGCGAATACGCAGTATTTT.

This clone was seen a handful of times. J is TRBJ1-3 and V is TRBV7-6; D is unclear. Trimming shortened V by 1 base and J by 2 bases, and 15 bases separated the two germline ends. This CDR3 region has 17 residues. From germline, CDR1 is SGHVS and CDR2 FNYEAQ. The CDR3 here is CASSLEPPLGAGNTIYF. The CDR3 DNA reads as TGTGCCAGCAGCTTAGAGCCCCCCTTAGGAGCTGGAAACACCATATATTTT.

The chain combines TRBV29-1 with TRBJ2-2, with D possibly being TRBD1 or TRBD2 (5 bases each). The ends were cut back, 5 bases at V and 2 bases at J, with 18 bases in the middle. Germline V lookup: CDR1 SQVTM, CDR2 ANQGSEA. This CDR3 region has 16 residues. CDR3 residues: CSVQRDPPSNTGELFF. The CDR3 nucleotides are TGCAGCGTTCAAAGGGACCCTCCCTCAAACACCGGGGAGCTGTTTTTT.

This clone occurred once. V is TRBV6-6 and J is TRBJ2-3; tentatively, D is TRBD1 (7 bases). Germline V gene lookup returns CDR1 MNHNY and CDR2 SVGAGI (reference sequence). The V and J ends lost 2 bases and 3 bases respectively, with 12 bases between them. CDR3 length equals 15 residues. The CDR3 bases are TGTGCCAGCAGTTACAGGGGGCGGGAAACAGATACGCAGTATTTT. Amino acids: CASSYRGRETDTQYF.

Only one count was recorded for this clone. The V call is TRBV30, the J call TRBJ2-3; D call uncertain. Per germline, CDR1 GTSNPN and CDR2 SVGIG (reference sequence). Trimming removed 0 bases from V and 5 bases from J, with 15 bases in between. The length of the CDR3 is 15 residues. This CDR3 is CAWSVRAAWGDTQYF. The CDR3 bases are TGTGCCTGGAGTGTACGCGCAGCCTGGGGAGATACGCAGTATTTT.

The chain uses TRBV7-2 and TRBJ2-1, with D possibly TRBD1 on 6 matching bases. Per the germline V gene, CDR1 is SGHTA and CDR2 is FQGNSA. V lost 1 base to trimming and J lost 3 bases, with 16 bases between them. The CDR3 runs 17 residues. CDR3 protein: CASSLVGTKGSYNEQFF. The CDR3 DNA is TGTGCCAGCAGCTTAGTTGGGACAAAAGGGAGCTACAATGAGCAGTTCTTC.

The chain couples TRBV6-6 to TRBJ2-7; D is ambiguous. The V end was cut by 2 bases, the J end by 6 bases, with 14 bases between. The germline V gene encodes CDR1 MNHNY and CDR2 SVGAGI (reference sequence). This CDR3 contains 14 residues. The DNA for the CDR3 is TGTGCCAGCAGTTACAAAGTCAGTTTCCCCGAGCAGTACTTC. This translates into CASSYKVSFPEQYF.

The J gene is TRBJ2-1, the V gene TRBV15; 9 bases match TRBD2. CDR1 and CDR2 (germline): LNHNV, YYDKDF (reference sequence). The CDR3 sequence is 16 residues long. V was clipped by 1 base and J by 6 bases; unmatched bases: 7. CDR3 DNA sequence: TGTGCCACCAGCAGAGGGGCTAGCGGGGTGGCCAATGAGCAGTTCTTC. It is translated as CATSRGASGVANEQFF.

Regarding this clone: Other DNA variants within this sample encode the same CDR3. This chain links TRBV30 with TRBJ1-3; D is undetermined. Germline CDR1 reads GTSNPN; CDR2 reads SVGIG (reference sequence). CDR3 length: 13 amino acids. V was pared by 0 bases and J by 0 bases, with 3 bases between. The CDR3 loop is CAWSVYSGNTIYF. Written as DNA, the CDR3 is TGTGCCTGGAGTGTTTACTCTGGAAACACCATATATTTT.

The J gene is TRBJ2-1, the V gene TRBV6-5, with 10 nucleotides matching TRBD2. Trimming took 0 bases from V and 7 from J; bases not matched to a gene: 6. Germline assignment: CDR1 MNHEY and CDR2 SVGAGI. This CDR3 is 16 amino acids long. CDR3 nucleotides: TGTGCCAGCAGTTACTCGTTGTCTAGCGGGAGTAATGAGCAGTTCTTC. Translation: CASSYSLSSGSNEQFF.

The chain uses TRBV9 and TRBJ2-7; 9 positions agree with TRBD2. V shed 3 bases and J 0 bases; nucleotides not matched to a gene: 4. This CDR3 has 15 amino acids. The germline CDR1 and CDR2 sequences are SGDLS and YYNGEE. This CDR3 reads CASSATSGHSYEQYF. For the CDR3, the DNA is TGTGCCAGCAGCGCAACTAGCGGGCACTCCTACGAGCAGTACTTC.

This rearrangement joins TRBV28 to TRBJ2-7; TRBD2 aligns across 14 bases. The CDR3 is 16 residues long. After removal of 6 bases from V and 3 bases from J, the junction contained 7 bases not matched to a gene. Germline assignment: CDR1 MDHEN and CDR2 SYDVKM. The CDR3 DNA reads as TGTGCCAGCAGGCTCGGGACTAGCGGGAGATTCTACGAGCAGTACTTC. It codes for CASRLGTSGRFYEQYF.

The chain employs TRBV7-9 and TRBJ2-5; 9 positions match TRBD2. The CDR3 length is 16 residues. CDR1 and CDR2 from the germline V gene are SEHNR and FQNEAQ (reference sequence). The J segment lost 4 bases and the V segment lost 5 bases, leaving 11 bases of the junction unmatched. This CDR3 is CASSPGVSGRGETQYF. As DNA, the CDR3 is TGTGCCAGCAGCCCAGGAGTTAGCGGGAGAGGAGAGACCCAGTACTTC.

The CDR3: CASSFQGRELEQYF. The DNA for the CDR3 is TGTGCCAGCAGTTTTCAGGGCAGGGAACTCGAGCAGTACTTC. This sequence joins TRBV28 and TRBJ2-7; possible D gene TRBD1, 5 bases. Germline CDR1 and CDR2: MDHEN and SYDVKM. V lost 3 bases, J lost 6 bases, and 15 bases lay in between. This CDR3 comprises 14 residues.

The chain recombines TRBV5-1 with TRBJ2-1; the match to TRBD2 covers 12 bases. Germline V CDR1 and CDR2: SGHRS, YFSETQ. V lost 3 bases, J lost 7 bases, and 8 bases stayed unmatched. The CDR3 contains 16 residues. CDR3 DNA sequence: TGCGCCAGCAGCTCCGGACTAGCGGGAAGATCTAATGAGCAGTTCTTC. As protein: CASSSGLAGRSNEQFF. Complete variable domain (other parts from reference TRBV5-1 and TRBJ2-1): KAGVTQTPRYLIKTRGQQVTLSCSPISGHRSVSWYQQTPGQGLQFLFEYFSETQRNKGNFPGRFSGRQFSNSRSEMNVSTLELGDSALYLCASSSGLAGRSNEQFFGPGTRLTVL.

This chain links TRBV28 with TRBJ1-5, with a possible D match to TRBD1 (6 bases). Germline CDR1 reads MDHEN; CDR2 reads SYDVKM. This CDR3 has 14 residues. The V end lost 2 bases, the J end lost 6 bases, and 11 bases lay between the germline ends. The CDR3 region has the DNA TGTGCCAGCAGTTTAGCAGGGGTCGTTCAGCCCCAGCATTTT. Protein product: CASSLAGVVQPQHF. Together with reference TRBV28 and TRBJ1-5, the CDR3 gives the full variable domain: DVKVTQSSRYLVKRTGEKVFLECVQDMDHENMFWYRQDPGLGLRLIYFSYDVKMKEKGDIPEGYSVSREKKERFSLILESASTNQTSMYLCASSLAGVVQPQHFGDGTRLSIL.

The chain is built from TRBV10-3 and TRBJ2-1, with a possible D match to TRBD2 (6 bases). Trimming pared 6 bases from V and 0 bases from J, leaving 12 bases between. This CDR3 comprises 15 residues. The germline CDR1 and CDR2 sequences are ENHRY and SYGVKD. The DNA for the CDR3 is TGTGCCATCAGAACTAGCCACAGCTCCTACAATGAGCAGTTCTTC. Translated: CAIRTSHSSYNEQFF.

The CDR3 loop is CAISTEGPPLEAFF. In DNA, the CDR3 is TGTGCCATCAGCACTGAGGGACCTCCCCTTGAAGCTTTCTTT. The V call is TRBV10-3, the J call TRBJ1-1; TRBD1 might be the D (5 bases). V was shortened by 6 bases and J by 7 bases, with 18 bases between the two germline ends. Looked up from germline, CDR1 is ENHRY and CDR2 is SYGVKD. This CDR3 is built from 14 residues.

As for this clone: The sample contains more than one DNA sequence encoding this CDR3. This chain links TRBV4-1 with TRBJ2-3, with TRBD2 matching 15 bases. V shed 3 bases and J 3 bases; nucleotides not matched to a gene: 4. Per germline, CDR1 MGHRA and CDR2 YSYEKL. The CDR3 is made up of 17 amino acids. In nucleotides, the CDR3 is TGCGCCAGCAGCCAGACCGGGACTAGCGGGAGGACAGATACGCAGTATTTT. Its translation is CASSQTGTSGRTDTQYF.

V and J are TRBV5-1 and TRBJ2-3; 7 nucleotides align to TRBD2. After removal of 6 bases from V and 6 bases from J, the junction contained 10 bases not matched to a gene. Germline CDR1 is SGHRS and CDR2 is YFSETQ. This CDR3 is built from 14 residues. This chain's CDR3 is CASTVSPGGDTQYF. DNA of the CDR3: TGCGCCAGCACCGTTAGCCCCGGGGGGGATACGCAGTATTTT.

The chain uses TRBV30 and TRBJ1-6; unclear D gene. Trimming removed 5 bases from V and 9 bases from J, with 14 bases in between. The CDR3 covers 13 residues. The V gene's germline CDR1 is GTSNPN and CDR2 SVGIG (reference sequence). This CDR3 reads CAWRTFLRSPLHF. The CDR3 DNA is TGTGCCTGGCGGACCTTCTTGCGTTCACCCCTCCACTTT.